The 30 T cell receptor beta chains presented below share a single source sample, sequenced in a study of chemoradiotherapy in HPV16-positive cancers. Assay used: immunoSEQ multiplex PCR; TCRdb lists only in-frame clones, some missing. In the table there are about 12,000 clones, 86% of which are singletons. The material was blood, obtained from a patient who underwent chemoradiotherapy. The receptors were sampled from a human donor with HPV-associated anogenital cancer.

The chain recombines TRBV10-3 with TRBJ1-1; unclear D gene. Germline V gene sequence: CDR1 ENHRY, CDR2 SYGVKD. V lost 10 bases to trimming and J lost 5 bases, with 14 bases between them. This CDR3 has 12 amino acids. The CDR3 DNA is TGTGCCACCGTCGGAGGGATTACTGAAGCTTTCTTT. Its protein product is CATVGGITEAFF.

CDR3 residues: CASSGELQETQYF. The CDR3 DNA is TGCGCCAGCAGTGGGGAGCTCCAAGAGACCCAGTACTTC. This chain links TRBV5-1 with TRBJ2-5; D possibly corresponds to TRBD2 (5 bases). CDR1 is SGHRS and CDR2 is YFSETQ in the germline V gene. The CDR3 is made up of 13 amino acids. V lost 5 bases to trimming and J lost 1 base, with 9 bases between them.

CDR3: CASTPWAGSYGYTF. As DNA, the CDR3 is TGTGCCAGTACCCCTTGGGCGGGGAGCTATGGCTACACCTTC. The gene calls are TRBV19 and TRBJ1-2; no clear D gene. The V and J ends lost 7 bases and 4 bases respectively, with 16 bases between them. This CDR3 is built from 14 residues. The germline V gene encodes CDR1 LNHDA and CDR2 SQIVND (reference sequence).

The chain carries TRBV30 and TRBJ1-6, with a possible D match to TRBD1 (5 bases). The germline V gene has CDR1 GTSNPN and CDR2 SVGIG (reference sequence). V was clipped by 2 bases and J by 5 bases, with 10 bases between them. This CDR3 has 14 residues. CDR3 DNA: TGTGCCTGGAGTTTCGGGGGGGATAATTCACCCCTCCACTTT. This encodes CAWSFGGDNSPLHF.

To note about this clone: At one boundary the junction diverges from the germline segment, which might be a read error. The chain links TRBV19 to TRBJ2-1; D is perhaps TRBD1 (6 bases). Germline V CDR1 and CDR2: LNHDA, SQIVND (reference sequence). The CDR3 totals 13 residues. The CDR3 nucleotides are TGTGCCAGTAGTATAGGCTCTCGGGACACTGGAATCTTC. This encodes CASSIGSRDTGIF. The full variable domain, completed using reference TRBV19 and TRBJ2-1, is DGGITQSPKYLFRKEGQNVTLSCEQNLNHDAMYWYRQDPGQGLRLIYYSQIVNDFQKGDIAEGYSVSREKKESFPLTVTSAQKNPTAFYLCASSIGSRDTGIFGPGTRLTVL.

V usage is TRBV5-5 and J usage is TRBJ1-6; TRBD1 matches 10 bases. V shed 3 bases, J shed 7 bases, and the junction held 4 bases outside the gene matches. The CDR3 runs 15 residues. Per the germline V gene, CDR1 is SGHKS and CDR2 is YYEKEE (reference sequence). For the CDR3, the DNA is TGTGCCAGCAGCTGGGGGACAGGGGAGAATTCACCCCTCCACTTT. This gives the protein CASSWGTGENSPLHF. The variable domain in full, with the rest retrieved from reference TRBV5-5 and TRBJ1-6, is DAGVTQSPTHLIKTRGQQVTLRCSPISGHKSVSWYQQVLGQGPQFIFQYYEKEERGRGNFPDRFSARQFPNYSSELNVNALLLGDSALYLCASSWGTGENSPLHFGNGTRLTVT.

The CDR3 DNA reads TGTGCCAGCAGCTTGGGGGCGGGGAGGGCTTTCTTT. It codes for CASSLGAGRAFF. This chain joins TRBV5-6 and TRBJ1-1; D is undetermined. Looked up from germline, CDR1 is SGHDT and CDR2 is YYEEEE. CDR3 size: 12 residues. Trimming removed 0 bases at V and 11 bases at J, with 11 bases between.

V usage is TRBV7-2 and J usage is TRBJ2-5; no firm D call. Germline lookup yields CDR1 SGHTA and CDR2 FQGNSA. V dropped 5 bases and J dropped 7 bases, with 8 bases sitting between them. This CDR3 has 11 residues. The CDR3 DNA is TGTGCCAGCAGCCCACAGACGACCCAGTACTTC. Translating it yields CASSPQTTQYF.

The chain carries TRBV5-6 and TRBJ1-5; D gene unclear. CDR1 SGHDT and CDR2 YYEEEE come from the germline V gene. V lost 4 bases, J lost 3 bases, and 8 bases lay in between. This CDR3 region has 13 residues. The CDR3 DNA reads TGTGCCAGCAGCGTACGGACCAATCAGCCCCAGCATTTT. Translation: CASSVRTNQPQHF.

This clone occurred once. The chain carries TRBV27 and TRBJ2-7, with D perhaps matching TRBD1 (6 bases). CDR1 and CDR2 (germline): MNHEY, SMNVEV (reference sequence). The CDR3 contains 14 residues. The V gene lost 3 bases and the J gene lost 1 base, with 10 bases spanning the gap. The CDR3 nucleotides read TGTGCCAGCAGTTTTATCGGACAGTCCTACGAGCAGTACTTC. It encodes CASSFIGQSYEQYF.

The chain has TRBV14 and TRBJ2-1, with D possibly TRBD2 on 6 matching bases. Trimming stripped 0 bases from V and 10 bases from J, with 10 bases between. Germline values: CDR1 SGHDN, CDR2 FVKESK. The CDR3 covers 13 residues. The DNA for the CDR3 is TGTGCCAGCAGCCAAGATCGACGGGGGGAGCAGTTCTTC. It encodes CASSQDRRGEQFF.

This clone was counted between two and nine times. V and J are TRBV7-9 and TRBJ1-6; 8 positions match TRBD1. Trimming cost V 3 bases and J 9 bases; bases outside gene matches: 4. The length of the CDR3 is 14 residues. The germline CDR1 and CDR2 sequences are SEHNR and FQNEAQ (reference sequence). The CDR3 DNA reads as TGTGCCAGCAGCTTGGACAGGGCGGCTTCACCCCTCCACTTT. It encodes CASSLDRAASPLHF.

CDR3 loop: CASSPDSSETQYF. The CDR3 coding sequence is TGTGCCAGCAGCCCAGATAGTAGCGAGACCCAGTACTTC. V and J are TRBV7-2 and TRBJ2-5; D gene unclear. The CDR3 covers 13 residues. Germline V CDR1 and CDR2: SGHTA, FQGNSA. V shed 5 bases and J shed 5 bases, with 12 bases lying between them.

The V gene is TRBV5-1, the J gene TRBJ2-7, with no clear D. Trimming took off 0 bases at V and 3 bases at J, with 10 bases between the two ends. Germline CDR1 SGHRS, CDR2 YFSETQ. This CDR3 has 14 amino acids. CDR3 loop: CASSLEHNFYEQYF. The CDR3 DNA follows: TGCGCCAGCAGCTTGGAGCACAATTTCTACGAGCAGTACTTC.

This chain uses TRBV11-2 with TRBJ1-2; 8 nucleotides line up with TRBD1. Trimming took 2 bases from V and 6 from J; bases not matched to a gene: 5. Germline V gene lookup returns CDR1 SGHAT and CDR2 FQNNGV. The CDR3 consists of 14 residues. The CDR3 DNA is TGTGCCAGCAGCTTACAGCGACAGGGGCATGGCTACACCTTC. It is translated as CASSLQRQGHGYTF. The full variable domain, completed using reference TRBV11-2 and TRBJ1-2, is EAGVAQSPRYKIIEKRQSVAFWCNPISGHATLYWYQQILGQGPKLLIQFQNNGVVDDSQLPKDRFSAERLKGVDSTLKIQPAKLEDSAVYLCASSLQRQGHGYTFGSGTRLTVV.

The chain joins TRBV29-1 to TRBJ2-2; 15 bases line up with TRBD2. The CDR3 extends over 16 amino acids. Per the germline V gene, CDR1 is SQVTM and CDR2 is ANQGSEA. Unmatched junction bases numbered 1, after V lost 1 base and J lost 4 bases. The CDR3 bases are TGCAGCGTTGAAGGGACTAGCGGGGGGGGCACCGGGGAGCTGTTTTTT. Translated: CSVEGTSGGGTGELFF.

The V gene is TRBV19, the J gene TRBJ2-5; the D is unclear. The CDR3 is 14 amino acids. The germline V gene has CDR1 LNHDA and CDR2 SQIVND (reference sequence). V lost 2 bases to trimming and J lost 3 bases, with 10 bases between them. The CDR3, as DNA: TGTGCCAGTAGTATATTAGGGCTGGAAGAGACCCAGTACTTC. Amino acid sequence: CASSILGLEETQYF.

The sample holds a few counts of this clone. The chain recombines TRBV1 with TRBJ2-7. TRBV1 is reported as a pseudogene. The CDR3 sequence is 14 residues long. DNA for the CDR3: TGCACCAGCAGCCTCGTCCGCCCGGGGCCCGAGCAGTACTTC. It codes for CTSSLVRPGPEQYF.

A few counts support this clone. The chain joins TRBV29-1 to TRBJ1-4; no firm D call. Germline CDR1 SQVTM, CDR2 ANQGSEA. Trimming cost V 4 bases and J 5 bases, with 5 bases left between them. There are 11 residues in the CDR3. The CDR3 DNA reads TGCAGCGTTGGAGAAAATGAAAAACTGTTTTTT. Amino acid sequence: CSVGENEKLFF.

The chain carries TRBV7-2 and TRBJ2-3; 8 bases fit TRBD2. The V segment lost 5 bases and the J segment 5 bases; nucleotides outside the gene matches: 12. Germline values: CDR1 SGHTA, CDR2 FQGNSA. The CDR3 covers 16 residues. In DNA form, the CDR3 reads TGTGCCAGCAGCATCACCCTCTCGGGGGGGCAAGATACGCAGTATTTT. It specifies CASSITLSGGQDTQYF.

The chain's CDR3 is CASSYAGTDTQYF. The CDR3, as DNA: TGTGCCAGCAGTTACGCCGGGACCGATACGCAGTATTTT. The rearrangement uses TRBV6-5 and TRBJ2-3, with D perhaps assigned TRBD1 or TRBD2 (5 bases each). The CDR3 is made up of 13 amino acids. V lost 2 bases and J lost 6, with 9 bases in between. Per the germline V gene, CDR1 is MNHEY and CDR2 is SVGAGI.

The chain has TRBV11-2 and TRBJ1-5; D is possibly TRBD1 (5 bases). The CDR3 is 15 amino acids. The V end was cut by 4 bases, the J end by 3 bases, with 13 bases between. Germline loops: CDR1 SGHAT, CDR2 FQNNGV. The CDR3 here is CASSSGGEFNQPQHF. The CDR3 nucleotides read TGTGCCAGCAGCTCCGGGGGTGAGTTCAATCAGCCCCAGCATTTT.

The chain recombines TRBV18 with TRBJ2-1, with 16 positions matching TRBD2. V gave up 2 bases and J gave up 7 bases; unmatched junction bases: 5. CDR1 KGHSH and CDR2 LQKENI come from the germline V gene. The CDR3 runs to 17 residues. The CDR3 DNA reads as TGTGCCAGCTCACCAACGGGGACTAGCGGGGGGGCAAATGAGCAGTTCTTC. This gives the protein CASSPTGTSGGANEQFF.

V usage is TRBV7-9 and J usage is TRBJ1-5; D might be TRBD1 (6 bases). This CDR3 has 15 residues. The V gene's germline CDR1 is SEHNR and CDR2 FQNEAQ (reference sequence). V was shortened by 2 bases and J by 6 bases, with 14 bases between the two germline ends. Here the CDR3 reads CASSLYGGAGQPQHF. In DNA, the CDR3 is TGTGCCAGCAGCTTATATGGGGGGGCCGGTCAGCCCCAGCATTTT.

This clone has just a few counts. The chain couples TRBV19 to TRBJ1-2, with D possibly TRBD1 on 6 matching bases. V lost 3 bases to trimming and J lost 8 bases, with 19 bases between them. The CDR3 has 15 amino acids. In germline, CDR1 is LNHDA, CDR2 SQIVND (reference sequence). The CDR3 region is CASSMRGARRAGYTF. CDR3 coding DNA: TGTGCCAGTAGTATGAGGGGGGCTCGGCGTGCCGGCTACACCTTC.

The rearrangement uses TRBV6-5 and TRBJ1-2; TRBD1 matches at 8 bases. Germline CDR1 is MNHEY and CDR2 is SVGAGI. The CDR3 runs 15 residues. Losses at the gene ends were 0 bases for V and 2 bases for J; bases not matched to a gene: 2. The CDR3 coding sequence is TGTGCCAGCAGTTACTCAGGACAGGGAAACTATGGCTACACCTTC. Amino acid sequence: CASSYSGQGNYGYTF.

This chain links TRBV4-3 with TRBJ2-7; TRBD1 matches 8 bases. With 1 base clipped from V and 5 bases from J, the junction kept 7 bases outside the gene matches. This CDR3 has 15 residues. Germline assignment: CDR1 LGHNA and CDR2 YSLEER. CDR3 residues: CASSQGRGRGHEQYF. The CDR3 DNA is TGCGCCAGCAGCCAAGGACGGGGCAGGGGGCACGAGCAGTACTTC.

The rearrangement links TRBV19 to TRBJ2-4; 10 bases match TRBD1. This CDR3 comprises 15 residues. V was clipped by 6 bases and J by 1 base; unmatched bases: 3. Germline V gives CDR1 LNHDA, CDR2 SQIVND (reference sequence). The DNA of the CDR3 is TGTGCCAGTAGCCGACAGGGGGCGGCCAAAAACATTCAGTACTTC. Translated: CASSRQGAAKNIQYF.

This clone came up a few times. V and J are TRBV20-1 and TRBJ1-2, with unresolved D. V lost 3 bases and J lost 5, with 7 bases in between. The CDR3 spans 11 residues. CDR1 DFQATT and CDR2 SNEGSKA come from the germline V gene (reference sequence). The CDR3 bases are TGCAGTGCTAGTTGGTTGTATGGCTACACCTTC. Its translation is CSASWLYGYTF.

V usage is TRBV5-1 and J usage is TRBJ1-1; no clear D gene. In germline, CDR1 is SGHRS, CDR2 YFSETQ. Trimming left V 0 bases short and J 8 bases short, with 5 bases between. This CDR3 spans 11 amino acids. CDR3 sequence reads: CASSLDREAFF. CDR3 nucleotides: TGCGCCAGCAGCTTGGACAGAGAAGCTTTCTTT.